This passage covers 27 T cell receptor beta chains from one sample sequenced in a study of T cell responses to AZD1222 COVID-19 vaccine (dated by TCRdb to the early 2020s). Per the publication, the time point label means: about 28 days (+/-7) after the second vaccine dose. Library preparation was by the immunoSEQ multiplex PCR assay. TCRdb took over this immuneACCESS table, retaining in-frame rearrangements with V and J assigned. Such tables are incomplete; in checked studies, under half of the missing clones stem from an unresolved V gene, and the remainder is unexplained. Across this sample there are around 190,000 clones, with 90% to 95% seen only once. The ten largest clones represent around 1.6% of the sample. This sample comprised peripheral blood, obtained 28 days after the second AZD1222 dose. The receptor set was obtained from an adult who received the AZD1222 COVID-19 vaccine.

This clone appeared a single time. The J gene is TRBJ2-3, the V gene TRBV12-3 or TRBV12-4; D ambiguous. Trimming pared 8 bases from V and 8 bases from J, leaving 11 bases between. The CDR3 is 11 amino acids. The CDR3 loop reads CASYNAGTQYF. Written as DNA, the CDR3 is TGTGCCAGCTATAACGCAGGTACGCAGTATTTT.

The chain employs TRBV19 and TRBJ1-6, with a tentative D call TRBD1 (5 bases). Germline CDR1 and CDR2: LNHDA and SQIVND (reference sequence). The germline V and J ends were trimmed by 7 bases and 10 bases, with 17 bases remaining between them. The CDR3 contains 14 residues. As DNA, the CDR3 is TGTGCCAGTAAAGGAGGAGGCAGGGACTCACCCCTCCACTTT. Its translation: CASKGGGRDSPLHF.

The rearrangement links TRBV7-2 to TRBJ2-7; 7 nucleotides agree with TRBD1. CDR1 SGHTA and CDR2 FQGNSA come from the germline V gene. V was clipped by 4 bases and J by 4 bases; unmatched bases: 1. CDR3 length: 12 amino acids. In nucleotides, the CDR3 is TGTGCCAGCAGCTCACAGGGGTACGAGCAGTACTTC. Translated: CASSSQGYEQYF.

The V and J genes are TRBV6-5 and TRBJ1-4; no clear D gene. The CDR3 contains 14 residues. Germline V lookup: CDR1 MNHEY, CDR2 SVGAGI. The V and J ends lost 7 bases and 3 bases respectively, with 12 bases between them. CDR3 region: CASTPSGSNEKLFF. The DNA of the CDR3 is TGTGCCAGCACCCCCTCCGGATCTAATGAAAAACTGTTTTTT.

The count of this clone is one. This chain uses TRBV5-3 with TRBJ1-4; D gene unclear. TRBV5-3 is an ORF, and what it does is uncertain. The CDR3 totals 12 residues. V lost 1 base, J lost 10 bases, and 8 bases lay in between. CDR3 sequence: CARSLFFGKLFF. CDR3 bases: TGTGCCAGAAGCTTGTTTTTTGGAAAACTGTTTTTT.

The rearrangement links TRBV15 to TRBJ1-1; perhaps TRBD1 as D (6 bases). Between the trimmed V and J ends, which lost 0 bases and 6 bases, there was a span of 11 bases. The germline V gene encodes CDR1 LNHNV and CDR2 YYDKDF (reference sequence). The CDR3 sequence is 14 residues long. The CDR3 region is CATSRERGTPEAFF. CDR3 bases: TGTGCCACCAGCAGAGAGCGAGGGACACCTGAAGCTTTCTTT.

This CDR3 is CASSLSHGYWGAKNTEAFF. The DNA for the CDR3 is TGTGCCAGCAGCTTATCCCACGGTTACTGGGGCGCGAAGAACACTGAAGCTTTCTTT. The rearrangement uses TRBV7-2 and TRBJ1-1; possibly TRBD1 for D (5 bases). The germline gives CDR1 SGHTA, CDR2 FQGNSA. The CDR3 has 19 amino acids. V lost 2 bases, J lost 1 base, and 23 bases lay in between.

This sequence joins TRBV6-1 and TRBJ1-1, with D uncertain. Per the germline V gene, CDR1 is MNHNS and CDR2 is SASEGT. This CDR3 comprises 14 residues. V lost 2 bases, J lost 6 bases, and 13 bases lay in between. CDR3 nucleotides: TGTGCCAGCAGTGAAATATTTAGAAACCCTGAAGCTTTCTTT. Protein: CASSEIFRNPEAFF.

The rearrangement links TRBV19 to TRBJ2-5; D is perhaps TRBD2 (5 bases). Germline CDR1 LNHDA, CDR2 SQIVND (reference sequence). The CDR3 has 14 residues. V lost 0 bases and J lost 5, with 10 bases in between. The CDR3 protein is CASSIDSGGETQYF. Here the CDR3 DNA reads TGTGCCAGTAGTATAGATTCTGGCGGGGAGACCCAGTACTTC.

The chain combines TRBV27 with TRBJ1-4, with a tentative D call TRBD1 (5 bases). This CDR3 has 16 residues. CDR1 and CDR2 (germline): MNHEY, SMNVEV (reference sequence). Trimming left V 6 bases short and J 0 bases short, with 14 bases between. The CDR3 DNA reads TGTGCCAGCAGACGTGGTACAGGCACAACTAATGAAAAACTGTTTTTT. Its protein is CASRRGTGTTNEKLFF.

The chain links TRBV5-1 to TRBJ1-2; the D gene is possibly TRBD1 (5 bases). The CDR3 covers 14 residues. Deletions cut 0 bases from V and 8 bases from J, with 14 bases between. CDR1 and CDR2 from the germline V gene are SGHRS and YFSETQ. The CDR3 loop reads CASSLDVQGWGYTF. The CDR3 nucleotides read TGCGCCAGCAGCTTGGATGTTCAGGGATGGGGCTACACCTTC.

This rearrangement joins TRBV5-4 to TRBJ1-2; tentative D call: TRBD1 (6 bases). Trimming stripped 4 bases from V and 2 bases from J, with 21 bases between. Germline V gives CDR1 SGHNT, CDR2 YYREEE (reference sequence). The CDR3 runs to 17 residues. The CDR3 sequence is CASSRETGRRLNYGYTF. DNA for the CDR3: TGTGCCAGCAGCCGAGAGACAGGACGACGATTAAACTATGGCTACACCTTC.

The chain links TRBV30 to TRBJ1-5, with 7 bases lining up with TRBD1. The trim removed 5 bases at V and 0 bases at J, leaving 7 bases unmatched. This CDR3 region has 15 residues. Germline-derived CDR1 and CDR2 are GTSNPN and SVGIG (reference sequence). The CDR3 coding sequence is TGTGCCTGGTCCAAGGGGGCTTATAGCAATCAGCCCCAGCATTTT. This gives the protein CAWSKGAYSNQPQHF.

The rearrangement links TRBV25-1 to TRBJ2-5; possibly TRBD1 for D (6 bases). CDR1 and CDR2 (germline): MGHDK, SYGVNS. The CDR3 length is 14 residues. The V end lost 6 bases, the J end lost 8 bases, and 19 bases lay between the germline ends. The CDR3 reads CASSNTGTMITQYF. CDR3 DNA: TGTGCCAGCAGCAATACAGGGACCATGATTACCCAGTACTTC.

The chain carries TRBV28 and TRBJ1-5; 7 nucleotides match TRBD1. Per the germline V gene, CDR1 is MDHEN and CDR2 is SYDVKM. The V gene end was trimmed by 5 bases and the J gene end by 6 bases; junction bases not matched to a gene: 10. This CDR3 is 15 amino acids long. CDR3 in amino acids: CASSGGTVGGQPQHF. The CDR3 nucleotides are TGTGCCAGCAGTGGAGGGACAGTGGGTGGTCAGCCCCAGCATTTT.

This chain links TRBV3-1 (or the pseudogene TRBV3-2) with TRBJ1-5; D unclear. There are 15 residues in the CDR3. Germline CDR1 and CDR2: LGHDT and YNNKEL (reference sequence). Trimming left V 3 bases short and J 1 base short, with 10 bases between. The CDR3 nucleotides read TGTGCCAGCAGCCAGGGCAGAACCAGCAATCAGCCCCAGCATTTT. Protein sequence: CASSQGRTSNQPQHF.

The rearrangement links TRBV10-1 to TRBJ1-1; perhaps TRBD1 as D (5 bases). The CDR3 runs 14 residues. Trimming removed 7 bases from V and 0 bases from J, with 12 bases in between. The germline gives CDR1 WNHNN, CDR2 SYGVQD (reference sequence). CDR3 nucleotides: TGCGCCAGCATTCAGGGAAACCTGAACACTGAAGCTTTCTTT. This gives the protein CASIQGNLNTEAFF.

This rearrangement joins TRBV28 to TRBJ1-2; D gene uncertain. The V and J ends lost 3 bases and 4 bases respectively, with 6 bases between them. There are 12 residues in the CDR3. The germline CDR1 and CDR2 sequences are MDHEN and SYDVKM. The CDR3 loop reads CASSFMVYGYTF. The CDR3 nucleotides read TGTGCCAGCAGTTTTATGGTCTATGGCTACACCTTC.

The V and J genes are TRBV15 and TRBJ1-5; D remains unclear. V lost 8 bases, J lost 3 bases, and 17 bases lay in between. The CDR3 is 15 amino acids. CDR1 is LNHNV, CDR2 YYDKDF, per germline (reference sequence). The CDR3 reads CATAEGPNLNQPQHF. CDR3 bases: TGTGCCACCGCAGAAGGGCCAAACCTCAATCAGCCCCAGCATTTT.

The CDR3 nucleotides are TGTGCCAGCAGTTACTCACGGGGGAACACTGAAGCTTTCTTT. Residues: CASSYSRGNTEAFF. The chain employs TRBV6-2 or TRBV6-3 and TRBJ1-1; D unresolved. Trimming left V 0 bases short and J 1 base short, with 6 bases between. This CDR3 is built from 14 residues. Germline values: CDR1 MNHEY, CDR2 SVGEGT.

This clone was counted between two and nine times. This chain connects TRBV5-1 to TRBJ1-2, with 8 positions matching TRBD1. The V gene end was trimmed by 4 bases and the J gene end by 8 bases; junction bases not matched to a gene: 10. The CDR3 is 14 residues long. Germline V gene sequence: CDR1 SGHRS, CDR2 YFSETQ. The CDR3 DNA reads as TGCGCCAGCAGCCCCCAGACAGGGGCTGGGGGCTACACCTTC. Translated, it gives CASSPQTGAGGYTF.

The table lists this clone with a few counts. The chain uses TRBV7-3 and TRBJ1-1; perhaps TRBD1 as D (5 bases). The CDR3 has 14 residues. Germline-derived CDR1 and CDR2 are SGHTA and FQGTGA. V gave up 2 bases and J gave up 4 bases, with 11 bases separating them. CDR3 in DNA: TGTGCCAGCAGCTTAGACGGGGCGACCACTGAAGCTTTCTTT. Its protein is CASSLDGATTEAFF.

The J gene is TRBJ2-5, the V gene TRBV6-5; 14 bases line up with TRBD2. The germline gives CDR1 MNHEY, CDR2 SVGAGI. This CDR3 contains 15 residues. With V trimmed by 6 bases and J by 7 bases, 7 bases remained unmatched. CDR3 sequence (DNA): TGTGCCAGCAGCTATGGACTAGCGGGAGGTGGGACCCAGTACTTC. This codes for CASSYGLAGGGTQYF.

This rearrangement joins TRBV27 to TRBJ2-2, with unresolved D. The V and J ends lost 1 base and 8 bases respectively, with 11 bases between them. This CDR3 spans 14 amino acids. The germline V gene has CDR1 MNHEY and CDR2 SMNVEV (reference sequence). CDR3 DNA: TGTGCCAGCAGTTTATTAGGCTTGCTGGGGGAGCTGTTTTTT. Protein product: CASSLLGLLGELFF.

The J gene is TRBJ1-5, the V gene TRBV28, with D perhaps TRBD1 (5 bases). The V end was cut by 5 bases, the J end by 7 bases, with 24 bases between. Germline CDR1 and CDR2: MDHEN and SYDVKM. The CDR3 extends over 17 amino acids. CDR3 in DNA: TGTGCCAGCAGTCCGACGACAATTGTGGGGCGGGAGCAGCCCCAGCATTTT. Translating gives CASSPTTIVGREQPQHF.

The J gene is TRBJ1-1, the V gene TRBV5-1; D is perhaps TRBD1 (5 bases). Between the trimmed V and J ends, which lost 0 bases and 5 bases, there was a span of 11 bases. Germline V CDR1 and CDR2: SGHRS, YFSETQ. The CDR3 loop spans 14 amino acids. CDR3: CASSLAGGHTEAFF. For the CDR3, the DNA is TGCGCCAGCAGCTTGGCAGGAGGACATACTGAAGCTTTCTTT.

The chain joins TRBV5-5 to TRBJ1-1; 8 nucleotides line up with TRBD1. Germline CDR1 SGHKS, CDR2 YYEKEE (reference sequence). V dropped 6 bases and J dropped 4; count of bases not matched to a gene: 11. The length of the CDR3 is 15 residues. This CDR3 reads CASIRGLVESTEAFF. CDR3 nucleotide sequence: TGTGCCAGCATCAGGGGGCTGGTCGAAAGCACTGAAGCTTTCTTT.